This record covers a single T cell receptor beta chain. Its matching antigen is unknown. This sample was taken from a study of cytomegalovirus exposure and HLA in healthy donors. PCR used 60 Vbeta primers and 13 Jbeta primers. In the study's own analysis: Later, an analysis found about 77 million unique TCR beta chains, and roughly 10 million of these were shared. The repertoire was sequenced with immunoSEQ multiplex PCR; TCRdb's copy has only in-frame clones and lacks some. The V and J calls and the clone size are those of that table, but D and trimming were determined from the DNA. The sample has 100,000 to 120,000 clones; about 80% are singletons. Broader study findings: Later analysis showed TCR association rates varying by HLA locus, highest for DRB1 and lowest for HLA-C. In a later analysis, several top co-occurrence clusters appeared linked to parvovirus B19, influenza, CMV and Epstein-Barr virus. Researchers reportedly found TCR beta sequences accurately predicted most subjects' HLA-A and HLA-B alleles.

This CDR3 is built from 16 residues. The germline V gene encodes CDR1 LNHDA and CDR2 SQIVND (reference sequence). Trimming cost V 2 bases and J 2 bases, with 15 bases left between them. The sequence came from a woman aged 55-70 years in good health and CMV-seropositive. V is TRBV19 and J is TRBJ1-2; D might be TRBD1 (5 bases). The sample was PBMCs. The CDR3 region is CASSISGTGWNYGYTF. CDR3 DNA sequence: TGTGCCAGTAGTATATCCGGCACAGGATGGAACTATGGCTACACCTTC.